Each of the 18 T cell receptor beta chains below was sequenced from the same sample in a study of blood T cell repertoires in COVID-19 (dated by TCRdb to 2020 to 2022). The library was produced with the immunoSEQ multiplex PCR assay. The clones in this table, taken by TCRdb from immuneACCESS, are in-frame only. Not every clone is retained; where verified, under half of the shortfall comes from an unresolved V gene, and the cause of the rest is unknown. The sample data list around 29,000 clones, and around 90% of these were observed just once. The ten largest clones add up to roughly an eighth of the sample. The specimen sequenced was peripheral blood. The receptors were gathered from a man aged 70-80 years with active COVID-19.

J is TRBJ1-3 and V is TRBV5-4; D perhaps matches TRBD1 (5 bases). Trimming took 0 bases from V and 3 from J, leaving 19 bases between them. Germline-derived CDR1 and CDR2 are SGHNT and YYREEE (reference sequence). This CDR3 comprises 18 residues. The CDR3: CASSLAYIGGSDGNTIYF. CDR3 bases: TGTGCCAGCAGCTTGGCTTATATCGGGGGATCGGATGGAAACACCATATATTTT.

The V call is TRBV7-2, the J call TRBJ1-4; weak D call: TRBD1 (5 bases). Germline V lookup: CDR1 SGHTA, CDR2 FQGNSA. The ends were cut back, 1 base at V and 8 bases at J, with 14 bases in the middle. The CDR3 is made up of 15 amino acids. Here the CDR3 DNA reads TGTGCCAGCAGCTTAGGAGACAGATCGTCGGAAAAACTGTTTTTT. This translates into CASSLGDRSSEKLFF. The full variable domain, completed using reference TRBV7-2 and TRBJ1-4, is GAGVSQSPSNKVTEKGKDVELRCDPISGHTALYWYRQSLGQGLEFLIYFQGNSAPDKSGLPSDRFSAERTGGSVSTLTIQRTQQEDSAVYLCASSLGDRSSEKLFFGSGTQLSVL.

The sample holds a few counts of this clone. V and J are TRBV9 and TRBJ1-6; a possible D gene is TRBD1 (6 bases). The CDR3 totals 12 residues. Trimming stripped 3 bases from V and 8 bases from J, with 6 bases between. Germline V CDR1 and CDR2: SGDLS, YYNGEE. Written as DNA, the CDR3 is TGTGCCAGCAGCGAGGGGGATTCACCCCTCCACTTT. Translated, it gives CASSEGDSPLHF. The complete variable domain, with remaining parts taken from reference TRBV9 and TRBJ1-6, reads DSGVTQTPKHLITATGQRVTLRCSPRSGDLSVYWYQQSLDQGLQFLIQYYNGEERAKGNILERFSAQQFPDLHSELNLSSLELGDSALYFCASSEGDSPLHFGNGTRLTVT.

The genes are TRBV27 and TRBJ1-5; the match to TRBD1 covers 9 bases. The CDR3 is 15 amino acids. After removal of 6 bases from V and 1 base from J, the junction contained 4 bases not matched to a gene. The germline gives CDR1 MNHEY, CDR2 SMNVEV (reference sequence). As DNA, the CDR3 is TGTGCCAGCAGCATGGGACAGGGAAGCAATCAGCCCCAGCATTTT. Residues: CASSMGQGSNQPQHF.

The CDR3 bases are TGTGCCAGCTACGGGACAGGGGATTTGTTTCGTCAGCCCCAGCATTTT. Residues: CASYGTGDLFRQPQHF. The genes are TRBV28 and TRBJ1-5, with 10 bases fitting TRBD1. The CDR3 consists of 16 residues. CDR1 and CDR2 from the germline V gene are MDHEN and SYDVKM. V lost 8 bases and J lost 6; bases outside the gene matches: 13.

CDR3 sequence: CASSKFTGNWNEQFF. CDR3 DNA: TGTGCCAGCAGCAAATTCACAGGGAACTGGAATGAGCAGTTCTTC. V usage is TRBV27 and J usage is TRBJ2-1; D might be TRBD1 (6 bases). Trimming took 6 bases from V and 7 from J, leaving 19 bases between them. This CDR3 has 15 amino acids. Germline V CDR1 and CDR2: MNHEY, SMNVEV (reference sequence).

The chain employs TRBV7-9 and TRBJ2-6, with TRBD1 as a possible D gene (6 bases). From germline, CDR1 is SEHNR and CDR2 FQNEAQ (reference sequence). CDR3 length equals 15 residues. Trimming took off 2 bases at V and 2 bases at J, with 7 bases between the two ends. Here the CDR3 reads CASSLQGTGANVLTF. The CDR3 DNA sequence: TGTGCCAGCAGCTTACAGGGGACTGGGGCCAACGTCCTGACTTTC.

The rearrangement joins TRBV10-3 to TRBJ2-7; TRBD2 agrees at 8 bases. The CDR3 totals 12 residues. The junction had 10 bases not matched to a gene; V was cut back by 11 bases and J by 7 bases. Germline V gene sequence: CDR1 ENHRY, CDR2 SYGVKD. This CDR3 reads CAAREGSGEQYF. Here the CDR3 DNA reads TGTGCCGCCCGGGAGGGGAGCGGGGAGCAGTACTTC.

The genes are TRBV19 and TRBJ2-6; 11 nucleotides match TRBD2. The CDR3 extends over 20 amino acids. Germline lookup yields CDR1 LNHDA and CDR2 SQIVND (reference sequence). Trimming at V came to 3 bases and at J to 0 bases, leaving 10 bases not matched to a gene. CDR3 coding DNA: TGTGCCAGTAGTATTCGAGTTCTAGCGGGAGGAATCTCTGGGGCCAACGTCCTGACTTTC. Amino acid sequence: CASSIRVLAGGISGANVLTF.

This rearrangement joins TRBV2 to TRBJ2-5; 9 nucleotides agree with TRBD1. The CDR3 runs to 16 residues. Trimming took 6 bases from V and 4 from J; bases not matched to a gene: 12. Germline V gene data show CDR1 as SNHLY and CDR2 as FYNNEI. The CDR3 nucleotides read TGTGCCAGCAGATCCGGGACAGGGACGATAGGAGAGACCCAGTACTTC. This gives the protein CASRSGTGTIGETQYF.

The chain joins TRBV6-2 or TRBV6-3 to TRBJ2-2; D is possibly TRBD2 (6 bases). The V gene lost 4 bases and the J gene lost 8 bases, with 20 bases spanning the gap. The CDR3 sequence is 16 residues long. Germline-derived CDR1 and CDR2 are MNHEY and SVGEGT. The CDR3 sequence is CASSFRDSKLSGELFF. CDR3 nucleotide sequence: TGTGCCAGCAGTTTCCGGGACTCAAAGCTGTCGGGGGAGCTGTTTTTT.

This chain joins TRBV5-4 and TRBJ2-7, with a tentative D call TRBD1 (6 bases). Trimming shortened V by 4 bases and J by 3 bases, and 17 bases separated the two germline ends. Germline V lookup: CDR1 SGHNT, CDR2 YYREEE (reference sequence). The CDR3 sequence is 15 residues long. The CDR3 spells CASSTRTANYYEQYF. CDR3 coding DNA: TGTGCCAGCAGCACCCGGACAGCAAACTACTACGAGCAGTACTTC.

The CDR3 reads CASSVATGGLNEQFF. The CDR3 DNA follows: TGTGCCAGCAGCGTAGCCACAGGGGGCTTAAATGAGCAGTTCTTC. The V gene is TRBV9, the J gene TRBJ2-1; 9 nucleotides agree with TRBD1. The V gene end was trimmed by 0 bases and the J gene end by 7 bases; junction bases not matched to a gene: 5. CDR1 is SGDLS, CDR2 YYNGEE, per germline. This CDR3 has 15 amino acids.

The gene calls are TRBV7-2 and TRBJ1-6; D is undetermined. This CDR3 spans 16 amino acids. Germline V lookup: CDR1 SGHTA, CDR2 FQGNSA. The germline V and J ends were trimmed by 1 base and 2 bases, with 9 bases remaining between them. CDR3 region: CASSLGVETYNSPLHF. The CDR3 bases are TGTGCCAGCAGCTTAGGCGTAGAGACCTATAATTCACCCCTCCACTTT. The whole variable domain, remainder taken from reference TRBV7-2 and TRBJ1-6, is GAGVSQSPSNKVTEKGKDVELRCDPISGHTALYWYRQSLGQGLEFLIYFQGNSAPDKSGLPSDRFSAERTGGSVSTLTIQRTQQEDSAVYLCASSLGVETYNSPLHFGNGTRLTVT.

The rearrangement links TRBV4-3 to TRBJ2-7, with 9 bases matching TRBD2. The germline V gene has CDR1 LGHNA and CDR2 YSLEER. This CDR3 region has 20 residues. With 0 bases clipped from V and 3 bases from J, the junction kept 18 bases outside the gene matches. CDR3 DNA: TGCGCCAGCAGCCAAGATAACGGGGGATCTCGCGGGAGGGACCGCTACGAGCAGTACTTC. Translation gives CASSQDNGGSRGRDRYEQYF.

The chain joins TRBV30 to TRBJ1-5, with D unresolved. CDR1 is GTSNPN and CDR2 is SVGIG in the germline V gene (reference sequence). The V gene lost 0 bases and the J gene lost 7 bases, with 16 bases spanning the gap. This CDR3 has 15 residues. The CDR3 loop is CAWSVSRYDRQPQHF. CDR3 nucleotides: TGTGCCTGGAGTGTGAGCAGGTACGATAGGCAGCCCCAGCATTTT.

This sequence joins TRBV28 and TRBJ2-3; TRBD2 is a possible D gene (6 bases). The V gene lost 5 bases and the J gene lost 3 bases, with 12 bases spanning the gap. Germline CDR1 is MDHEN and CDR2 is SYDVKM. The CDR3 covers 14 residues. The CDR3 bases are TGTGCCAGCAGTCGGACTATAACGACAGATACGCAGTATTTT. Residues: CASSRTITTDTQYF.

The J gene is TRBJ2-2, the V gene TRBV13, with 11 bases that match TRBD2. Germline V gene sequence: CDR1 PRHDT, CDR2 FYEKMQ (reference sequence). The CDR3 has 16 amino acids. Unmatched junction bases numbered 11, after V lost 6 bases and J lost 8 bases. In DNA form, the CDR3 reads TGTGCCAGCAGGCCATCCCGACTAGCGGGACGAGGGGAGCTGTTTTTT. Its translation is CASRPSRLAGRGELFF. The full variable domain, its missing parts supplied by reference TRBV13 and TRBJ2-2, is AAGVIQSPRHLIKEKRETATLKCYPIPRHDTVYWYQQGPGQDPQFLISFYEKMQSDKGSIPDRFSAQQFSDYHSELNMSSLELGDSALYFCASRPSRLAGRGELFFGEGSRLTVL.